A single sample is the source of the 7 T cell receptor beta chains below, sequenced in a study of T cell responses to AZD1222 COVID-19 vaccine. TCRdb's copy holds only in-frame clones and misses some; the assay was immunoSEQ multiplex PCR. The profile shows about 180,000 clones, around nine tenths of them singletons. This specimen was peripheral blood, taken 28 days after the second AZD1222 dose. The receptor source for this set is an adult who received the AZD1222 COVID-19 vaccine.

The rearrangement joins TRBV6-2 or TRBV6-3 to TRBJ1-5, with no clear D. V lost 0 bases to trimming and J lost 1 base, with 7 bases between them. There are 15 residues in the CDR3. Germline V gene lookup returns CDR1 MNHEY and CDR2 SVGEGT. CDR3 in amino acids: CASSYSGVSNQPQHF. CDR3 DNA: TGTGCCAGCAGTTACTCCGGTGTCAGCAATCAGCCCCAGCATTTT.

The chain employs TRBV7-8 and TRBJ2-1; D gene unclear. Looked up from germline, CDR1 is SGHVS and CDR2 is FQNEAQ. There are 15 residues in the CDR3. The germline V and J ends were trimmed by 0 bases and 3 bases, with 9 bases remaining between them. CDR3 nucleotides: TGTGCCAGCAGCTTAGCGGCTAGTAACTACAATGAGCAGTTCTTC. Amino acid sequence: CASSLAASNYNEQFF.

V and J are TRBV4-1 and TRBJ1-1; D is perhaps TRBD1 (6 bases). The V end was cut by 3 bases, the J end by 0 bases, with 8 bases between. CDR3 length: 14 amino acids. In germline, CDR1 is MGHRA, CDR2 YSYEKL. CDR3 residues: CASSHGQMNTEAFF. The CDR3 DNA sequence: TGCGCCAGCAGCCACGGACAGATGAACACTGAAGCTTTCTTT.

This chain uses TRBV6-5 with TRBJ2-5, with 11 bases that match TRBD1. After removal of 2 bases from V and 4 bases from J, the junction contained 3 bases not matched to a gene. Germline assignment: CDR1 MNHEY and CDR2 SVGAGI. The CDR3 length is 15 residues. The DNA of the CDR3 is TGTGCCAGCAGTTACCGGACAGGGGGCGTAGAGACCCAGTACTTC. As protein: CASSYRTGGVETQYF.

DNA of the CDR3: TGCGCCAGCAGCGGAACGGACAGTAATTCACCCCTCCACTTT. Translated: CASSGTDSNSPLHF. The chain employs TRBV5-1 and TRBJ1-6; TRBD1 might be the D (6 bases). CDR3 size: 14 residues. Germline-derived CDR1 and CDR2 are SGHRS and YFSETQ. V was clipped by 4 bases and J by 6 bases, with 11 bases between them.

The CDR3 reads CASSQDQIQGGTEAFF. The CDR3 region has the DNA TGCGCCAGCAGCCAAGATCAGATCCAGGGTGGGACTGAAGCTTTCTTT. V usage is TRBV4-3 and J usage is TRBJ1-1; D is perhaps TRBD1 (5 bases). The V gene lost 0 bases and the J gene lost 5 bases, with 16 bases spanning the gap. CDR1 and CDR2 (germline): LGHNA, YSLEER. The CDR3 runs to 16 residues.

The rearrangement links TRBV5-4 to TRBJ2-5, with TRBD2 matching over 7 bases. V was clipped by 0 bases and J by 5 bases; unmatched bases: 7. The CDR3 runs 15 residues. Germline V CDR1 and CDR2: SGHNT, YYREEE (reference sequence). The DNA of the CDR3 is TGTGCCAGCAGCTTGGCGGGAGGAGGTGGGGAGACCCAGTACTTC. Translating gives CASSLAGGGGETQYF.